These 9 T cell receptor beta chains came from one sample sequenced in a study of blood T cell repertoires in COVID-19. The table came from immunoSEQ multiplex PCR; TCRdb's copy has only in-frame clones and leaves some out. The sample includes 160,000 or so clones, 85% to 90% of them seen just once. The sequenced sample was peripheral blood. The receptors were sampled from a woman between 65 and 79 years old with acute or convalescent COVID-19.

The CDR3 here is CASSLRRENSPLHF. The CDR3, as DNA: TGTGCCAGCAGCTTAAGGAGGGAAAATTCACCCCTCCACTTT. The gene calls are TRBV7-2 and TRBJ1-6; D remains ambiguous. CDR3 length: 14 amino acids. Trimming took off 2 bases at V and 7 bases at J, with 9 bases between the two ends. Germline V gene lookup returns CDR1 SGHTA and CDR2 FQGNSA.

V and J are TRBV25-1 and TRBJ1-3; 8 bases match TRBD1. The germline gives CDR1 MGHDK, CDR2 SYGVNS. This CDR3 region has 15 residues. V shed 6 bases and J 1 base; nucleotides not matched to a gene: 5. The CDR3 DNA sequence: TGTGCCAGCAGATCAGGGGGCGTTTCTGGAAACACCATATATTTT. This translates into CASRSGGVSGNTIYF.

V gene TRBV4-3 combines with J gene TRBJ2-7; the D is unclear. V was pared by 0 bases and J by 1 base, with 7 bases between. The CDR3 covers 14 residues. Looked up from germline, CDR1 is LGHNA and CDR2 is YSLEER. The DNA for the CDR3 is TGCGCCAGCAGCCAAGATTTCGGGTCCTACGAGCAGTACTTC. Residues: CASSQDFGSYEQYF.

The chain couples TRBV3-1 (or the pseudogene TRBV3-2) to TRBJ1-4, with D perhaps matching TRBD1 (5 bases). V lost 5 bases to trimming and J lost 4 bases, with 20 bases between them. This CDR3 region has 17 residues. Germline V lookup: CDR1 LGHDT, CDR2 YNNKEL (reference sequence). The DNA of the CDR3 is TGTGCCAGCAGCAAACAGAGAAGGGCAGGGTTTAATGAAAAACTGTTTTTT. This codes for CASSKQRRAGFNEKLFF.

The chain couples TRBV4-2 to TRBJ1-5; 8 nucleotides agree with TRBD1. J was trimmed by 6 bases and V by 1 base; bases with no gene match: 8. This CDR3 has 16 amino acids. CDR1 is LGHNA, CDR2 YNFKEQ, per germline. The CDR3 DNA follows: TGTGCCAGCAGCCAAGGACAGGACAGGGTTGGTCAGCCCCAGCATTTT. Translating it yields CASSQGQDRVGQPQHF.

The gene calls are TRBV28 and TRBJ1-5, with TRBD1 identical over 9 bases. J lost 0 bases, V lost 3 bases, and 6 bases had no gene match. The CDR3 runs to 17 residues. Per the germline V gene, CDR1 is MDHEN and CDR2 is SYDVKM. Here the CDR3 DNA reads TGTGCCAGCAGTTTTGGACAGGGGTCCATTAGCAATCAGCCCCAGCATTTT. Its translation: CASSFGQGSISNQPQHF. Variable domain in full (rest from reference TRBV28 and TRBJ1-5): DVKVTQSSRYLVKRTGEKVFLECVQDMDHENMFWYRQDPGLGLRLIYFSYDVKMKEKGDIPEGYSVSREKKERFSLILESASTNQTSMYLCASSFGQGSISNQPQHFGDGTRLSIL.

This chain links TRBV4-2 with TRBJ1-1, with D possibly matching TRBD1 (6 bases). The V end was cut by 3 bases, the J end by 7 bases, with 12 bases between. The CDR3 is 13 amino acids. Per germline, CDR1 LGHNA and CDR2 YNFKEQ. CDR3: CASSHAGAIEAFF. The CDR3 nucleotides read TGTGCCAGCAGCCATGCAGGGGCTATTGAAGCTTTCTTT.

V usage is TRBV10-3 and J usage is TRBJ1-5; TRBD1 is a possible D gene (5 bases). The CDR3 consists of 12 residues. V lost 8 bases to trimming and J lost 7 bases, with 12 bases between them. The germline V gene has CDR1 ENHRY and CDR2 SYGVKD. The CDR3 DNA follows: TGTGCCATCGGCGGGGGTACGCAGCCCCAGCATTTT. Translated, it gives CAIGGGTQPQHF.

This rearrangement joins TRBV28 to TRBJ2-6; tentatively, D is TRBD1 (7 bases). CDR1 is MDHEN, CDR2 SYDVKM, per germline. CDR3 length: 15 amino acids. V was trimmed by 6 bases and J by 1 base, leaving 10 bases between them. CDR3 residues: CASSPGGSGANVLTF. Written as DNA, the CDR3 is TGTGCCAGCAGCCCAGGGGGGTCTGGGGCCAACGTCCTGACTTTC.